A selection of T cell receptor beta chains follows, all from one sample in a study of response to subunit inactivated influenza vaccine. TCRdb ran MiXCR on the RT-PCR reads and lists one entry per CDR3 protein. This table holds 600,000 to 850,000 distinct CDR3 sequences, 12% to 15% found once. This specimen consisted of PBMCs from blood, obtained around two weeks before vaccination. All receptors derive from a man aged 50 or older who received an inactivated influenza vaccine. Each CDR3 is given with its conserved first and last residue. D genes are given only for firm matches. A clone size is listed for some rows: how often the clone was seen (once, few, many), or a class if it is expanded.

cdr3_nt	cdr3_aa	d_call	v_call	clone_size	j_call
TGTGCCAGCAGGACTACCCCACTAGCGGTGATCAATGAGCAGTTCTTC	CASRTTPLAVINEQFF	TRBD2	TRBV6-1	many	TRBJ2-1
TGCAGTGCTCGTCACCTGCGGCTAAGCGGTATTAGAAATGAGCAGTTCTTC	CSARHLRLSGIRNEQFF	.	TRBV20-1	.	TRBJ2-1
TGTGCCAGCTCACCGGCGGGAGCTAGCACAGATACGCAGTATTTT	CASSPAGASTDTQYF	TRBD2	TRBV18	few	TRBJ2-3
TGTGCCAGCAGCTTGTTCACGGGGCGGGTAGATACGCAGTATTTT	CASSLFTGRVDTQYF	.	TRBV5-6	.	TRBJ2-3
TGTGCCACCAGCAGAGATTTTTCCGGGGAGCTGTTTTTT	CATSRDFSGELFF	.	TRBV15	.	TRBJ2-2
TGTGCCAGCAGCTTCTGGGGGCGGGAGCAGTACTTC	CASSFWGREQYF	.	TRBV5-6	few	TRBJ2-7
TGTGCCAGCAGTTACCAGGCTTATAGCAATCAGCCCCAGCATTTT	CASSYQAYSNQPQHF	.	TRBV6-5	few	TRBJ1-5
TGTGCCAGCAGCTTAGTTACAGGAAACACTGAAGCTTTCTTT	CASSLVTGNTEAFF	.	TRBV7-2	few	TRBJ1-1
TGTGCCAGCAGTCCAGACGGAAGTATAGATACGCAGTATTTT	CASSPDGSIDTQYF	.	TRBV12-3/TRBV12-4	many	TRBJ2-3
TGTGCCAGCAGTCCCTCCGCCGGGGAGCTGTTTTTT	CASSPSAGELFF	.	TRBV12-3/TRBV12-4	many	TRBJ2-2
TGTGCCAGCAGCGTAGGAGGACAGGGGGGGTACGAGCAGTACTTC	CASSVGGQGGYEQYF	TRBD1	TRBV9	.	TRBJ2-7
TGCAGCGTTGAGGCGATACAGGGTATTCAGGAGACCCAGTACTTC	CSVEAIQGIQETQYF	.	TRBV29-1	few	TRBJ2-5
TGTGCCAGCGGGGGATACCGAGAATCCGGGGAGCTGTTTTTT	CASGGYRESGELFF	.	TRBV3-1	few	TRBJ2-2
TGCAGTGAACTAGCGAGCGCCTACAATGAGCAGTTCTTC	CSELASAYNEQFF	TRBD2	TRBV20-1	few	TRBJ2-1
TGCGCCAGCAGCTTGGGACGGGGGGGTTTGGATACGCAGTATTTT	CASSLGRGGLDTQYF	TRBD2	TRBV5-1	few	TRBJ2-3
TGTGCCATCAGTGAGTCGGGGAGTCTAAACACCGGGGAGCTGTTTTTT	CAISESGSLNTGELFF	.	TRBV10-3	.	TRBJ2-2
TGTGCCAGCAGTCCAAAGAGGGGGGGCTTCTACGAGCAGTACTTC	CASSPKRGGFYEQYF	.	TRBV27	few	TRBJ2-7
TGTGCCAGTAACCTTAGGACAGGGGGCCATGGCTACACCTTC	CASNLRTGGHGYTF	TRBD1	TRBV2	.	TRBJ1-2
TGCGCCAGCAGCTCACGGACAGGGAACACCAGGGAGCTGTTTTTT	CASSSRTGNTRELFF	TRBD1	TRBV5-1	.	TRBJ2-2
TGTGCCAGCAGCCTGCAGGACCGAAACATTCAGTACTTC	CASSLQDRNIQYF	.	TRBV3-1	few	TRBJ2-4
TGTGCCAGCAGCCAAGTTGGCGGGGGGGGAGAGACCCAGTACTTC	CASSQVGGGGETQYF	TRBD2	TRBV4-2	.	TRBJ2-5
TGTGCCAGCAGCACACTCACAGGGGGCGACTATGGCTACACCTTC	CASSTLTGGDYGYTF	TRBD1	TRBV5-6	.	TRBJ1-2
TGTGCCAGCAGCGTAGCTTTGGGGGCTGATACGCAGTATTTT	CASSVALGADTQYF	.	TRBV9	few	TRBJ2-3
TGTGCCAGCAGCCCGGGGGGGGGTCCCTTCGGCACTGAAGCTTTCTTT	CASSPGGGPFGTEAFF	.	TRBV11-1	.	TRBJ1-1
TGTGCCAGCAGTTTAGTAGAGGGTTGGGATACGCAGTATTTT	CASSLVEGWDTQYF	.	TRBV12-3/TRBV12-4	few	TRBJ2-3
TGCGCCAGCAGCTCCAACCCCGGGACAGGGGGCGAGCAGTACTTC	CASSSNPGTGGEQYF	TRBD1	TRBV5-1	few	TRBJ2-7
TGCAGTGCTAGCAGCCCGGGCCCCACAGATACGCAGTATTTT	CSASSPGPTDTQYF	.	TRBV20-1	.	TRBJ2-3
TGTGCCAGCAGTCGGACTAGCGGGAGTATCGAGACCCAGTACTTC	CASSRTSGSIETQYF	TRBD2	TRBV5-6	.	TRBJ2-5
TGCGCCAGCAGCATCGGGACAGTTGAAAAACTGTTTTTT	CASSIGTVEKLFF	TRBD1	TRBV5-1	few	TRBJ1-4
TGCAGCGTTGTGTCGGGGGTTTCCTACGAGCAGTACTTC	CSVVSGVSYEQYF	.	TRBV29-1	few	TRBJ2-7
TGTGCCAGCAGCCAGGACATACTCGGGACTTACTCCTACAATGAGCAGTTCTTC	CASSQDILGTYSYNEQFF	.	TRBV11-2	few	TRBJ2-1
TGTGCCAGCGGACCGGGACACATCTATGGCTACACCTTC	CASGPGHIYGYTF	.	TRBV7-9	few	TRBJ1-2
TGTGCCAGCAGCTTAGCGGGGTGGGGGGACACCGGGGAGCTGTTTTTT	CASSLAGWGDTGELFF	.	TRBV7-8	.	TRBJ2-2
TGCAGCGTTGCCAGGGCAGAGACCCAGTACTTC	CSVARAETQYF	.	TRBV29-1	.	TRBJ2-5
TGCGCCAGCAGCCGGAAGGTGGAGATGTACACCGGGGAGCTGTTTTTT	CASSRKVEMYTGELFF	.	TRBV4-3	.	TRBJ2-2
TGTGCCAGCAACCCTTTGGGGGAGGGTTACGAGCAGTACTTC	CASNPLGEGYEQYF	TRBD2	TRBV28	.	TRBJ2-7
TGTGCCAGCAGCCAAGAATCTAGCGGGGTAAAAGAGACCCAGTACTTC	CASSQESSGVKETQYF	TRBD2	TRBV14	few	TRBJ2-5
TGTGCCAGCTCCGAAAGGGTTTTTACGCAGTATTTT	CASSERVFTQYF	.	TRBV2	few	TRBJ2-3
TGTGCCAGCAGTCTGGGACAGGGGAACTCTTATGGCTACACCTTC	CASSLGQGNSYGYTF	TRBD1	TRBV12-3/TRBV12-4	.	TRBJ1-2
TGTGCCAGCAGTTACTCTACGGGTCAGCCCCAGCATTTT	CASSYSTGQPQHF	.	TRBV6-5	.	TRBJ1-5
TGCAGTGCTAGACTAGCGGGAGGCTCCAGAGGGAGAGAGCAGTACTTC	CSARLAGGSRGREQYF	TRBD2	TRBV20-1	.	TRBJ2-7
TGCAGCGCTGGATGGGGGGCCAATGAGCAGTTCTTC	CSAGWGANEQFF	.	TRBV29-1	.	TRBJ2-1
TGTGCCAGCAGTCGGGACAGGGGCGGATTCTACGAGCAGTACTTC	CASSRDRGGFYEQYF	TRBD1	TRBV2	.	TRBJ2-7
TGCAGCGTTGGACAGGGGGTTAATCAGCCCCAGCATTTT	CSVGQGVNQPQHF	TRBD1	TRBV29-1	few	TRBJ1-5
TGTGCCAGCAGCTCGCGGACAGCTGGGGCCAACGTCCTGACTTTC	CASSSRTAGANVLTF	.	TRBV5-5	.	TRBJ2-6
TGTGCCAGCAGTTATCCACCCTCCTACGAGCAGTACTTC	CASSYPPSYEQYF	.	TRBV6-2/TRBV6-3	.	TRBJ2-7
TGTGCCAGCAGCCCGGGATGGGCTACTGGAAACACCATATATTTT	CASSPGWATGNTIYF	.	TRBV11-2	few	TRBJ1-3
TGCAGTGCTATCCCGGACGTACGATGGAACATTCAGTACTTC	CSAIPDVRWNIQYF	.	TRBV20-1	few	TRBJ2-4
TGTGCCAGCAGCGGATCGACAGGGGACACCGGGGAGCTGTTTTTT	CASSGSTGDTGELFF	TRBD1	TRBV9	.	TRBJ2-2
TGTGCCAGCAGAAAACTCGAAAACCTAAGACTAGCGGAGTCCCAAGAGCAGTTCTTC	CASRKLENLRLAESQEQFF	TRBD2	TRBV6-2/TRBV6-3	.	TRBJ2-1
TGTGCCAGTAGTATGGGGATGGGCACCGGGGAGCTGTTTTTT	CASSMGMGTGELFF	.	TRBV19	few	TRBJ2-2
TGTGCCACCAGTGGTCAGGTGAACACCGGGGAGCTGTTTTTT	CATSGQVNTGELFF	.	TRBV24-1	few	TRBJ2-2
TGTGCCAGCAGCTTGCACAGCTTGTACGAGCAGTACTTC	CASSLHSLYEQYF	.	TRBV7-2	many	TRBJ2-7
TGTGCCAGCAGCCAAGATCGGGGAGTACGGACAGATACGCAGTATTTT	CASSQDRGVRTDTQYF	.	TRBV4-2	.	TRBJ2-3
TGCAGTGCTAGGTTTCCTAGCGGGAGATCTTACAATGAGCAGTTCTTC	CSARFPSGRSYNEQFF	TRBD2	TRBV20-1	many	TRBJ2-1
TGTGCCAGCAGCTCACGGGGAAGAGATACGCAGTATTTT	CASSSRGRDTQYF	.	TRBV11-2	few	TRBJ2-3
TGTGCCAGCAGTAGACCCGGGACGGCTAATTCACCCCTCCACTTT	CASSRPGTANSPLHF	.	TRBV6-1	.	TRBJ1-6
TGTGCCAGCAGCCCCCGGACGTATCTTGCGGGGGCCCACCCAGATACGCAGTATTTT	CASSPRTYLAGAHPDTQYF	.	TRBV11-1	.	TRBJ2-3